This passage covers 17 T cell receptor beta chains from one sample sequenced in a study of post-analysis software for immune sequencing data. Study outcomes and limitations: Patients carried roughly five TRBV segments more frequently than controls did, and TRBV5-6, TRBV5-1 and TRBV20-1 were among them.

Unique molecular identifiers tagged the TCR beta cDNA libraries. TCRdb re-called the PCR reads through MiXCR, storing one row per CDR3 protein. The sample has fewer than 900,000 distinct CDR3 sequences, roughly 46% seen once. These receptors' targets are unknown. Source material: blood. The receptors come from a girl under 18 with multiple sclerosis.

This clonotype was recorded a few times. The chain couples TRBV3-1 to TRBJ1-4, with D unresolved. CDR3 length: 13 residues. Germline V gene data show CDR1 as LGHDT and CDR2 as YNNKEL (reference sequence). V dropped 5 bases and J dropped 8 bases, with 12 bases sitting between them. CDR3 bases: TGTGCCAGCAGCGCCGGTGGCCGCGAAAAACTGTTTTTT. Translation: CASSAGGREKLFF.

This clonotype was detected a few times. V is TRBV5-1 and J is TRBJ2-6; TRBD1 is a possible D gene (5 bases). Germline V gives CDR1 SGHRS, CDR2 YFSETQ. Trimming pared 5 bases from V and 2 bases from J, leaving 20 bases between. CDR3 length: 18 residues. The CDR3 DNA reads as TGCGCCAGCAGGCGAACAAAAACAGGCAGGACTGGGGCCAACGTCCTGACTTTC. Translation: CASRRTKTGRTGANVLTF.

This clonotype was seen just once. The rearrangement joins TRBV29-1 to TRBJ2-1; 8 nucleotides agree with TRBD2. V dropped 8 bases and J dropped 8; count of bases not matched to a gene: 11. The CDR3 sequence is 13 residues long. Germline V gene data show CDR1 as SQVTM and CDR2 as ANQGSEA. As DNA, the CDR3 is TGCAGCATCACTAGCGGAGGGTGGTATGAGCAGTTCTTC. Its protein is CSITSGGWYEQFF.

CDR3 in amino acids: CASSLAIVAGSYNEQFF. The CDR3 DNA reads TGCGCCAGCAGCTTGGCCATTGTAGCGGGATCCTACAATGAGCAGTTCTTC. The V and J genes are TRBV5-1 and TRBJ2-1; 8 bases are shared with TRBD2. V was clipped by 0 bases and J by 1 base; unmatched bases: 6. The CDR3 contains 17 residues. Germline CDR1 and CDR2: SGHRS and YFSETQ.

V usage is TRBV7-9 and J usage is TRBJ2-5, with D perhaps matching TRBD1 (5 bases). In germline, CDR1 is SEHNR, CDR2 FQNEAQ (reference sequence). The CDR3 covers 13 residues. Between the trimmed V and J ends, which lost 4 bases and 5 bases, there was a span of 11 bases. This CDR3 reads CASSSSSGETQYF. As DNA, the CDR3 is TGTGCCAGCAGCTCCTCCTCAGGGGAGACCCAGTACTTC.

This clonotype was seen more than once but under ten times. V is TRBV5-4 and J is TRBJ2-7; perhaps TRBD1 as D (5 bases). Germline V lookup: CDR1 SGHNT, CDR2 YYREEE (reference sequence). The CDR3 length is 13 residues. V was shortened by 5 bases and J by 0 bases, with 9 bases between the two germline ends. In DNA form, the CDR3 reads TGTGCCAGCAGTTTACAGGTCTCCTACGAGCAGTACTTC. Translated, it gives CASSLQVSYEQYF. Full variable domain (outside the CDR3, taken from reference TRBV5-4 and TRBJ2-7): ETGVTQSPTHLIKTRGQQVTLRCSSQSGHNTVSWYQQALGQGPQFIFQYYREEENGRGNFPPRFSGLQFPNYSSELNVNALELDDSALYLCASSLQVSYEQYFGPGTRLTVT.

J is TRBJ2-2 and V is TRBV9; no definite D call. This CDR3 region has 13 residues. Germline V gene lookup returns CDR1 SGDLS and CDR2 YYNGEE. V was trimmed by 3 bases and J by 1 base, leaving 4 bases between them. CDR3 in amino acids: CASSAGNTGELFF. The DNA of the CDR3 is TGTGCCAGCAGCGCAGGGAACACCGGGGAGCTGTTTTTT.

The chain employs TRBV7-9 and TRBJ2-4; the match to TRBD2 covers 7 bases. The CDR3 is 16 amino acids. CDR1 is SEHNR, CDR2 FQNEAQ, per germline (reference sequence). The ends lost 1 base at V and 5 bases at J; junction bases unmatched: 8. DNA of the CDR3: TGTGCCAGCAGCTTAGAACCCGCGGGAGTGCAAAACATTCAGTACTTC. Translated: CASSLEPAGVQNIQYF.

The rearrangement uses TRBV29-1 and TRBJ2-3, with TRBD1 as a possible D gene (6 bases). The CDR3 runs to 15 residues. V gave up 4 bases and J gave up 3 bases, with 17 bases separating them. Germline-derived CDR1 and CDR2 are SQVTM and ANQGSEA. The CDR3 region is CSVGTWTEETDTQYF. CDR3 DNA sequence: TGCAGCGTTGGGACCTGGACAGAAGAGACAGATACGCAGTATTTT.

This chain links TRBV20-1 with TRBJ2-7; maybe TRBD1 (6 bases). The CDR3 totals 13 residues. Trimming cost V 2 bases and J 2 bases, with 10 bases left between them. Germline CDR1 is DFQATT and CDR2 is SNEGSKA (reference sequence). The CDR3 here is CSARMDSTYEQYF. DNA for the CDR3: TGCAGTGCTAGAATGGACAGCACCTACGAGCAGTACTTC.

The chain has TRBV3-1 and TRBJ2-3; D remains unclear. Germline CDR1 LGHDT, CDR2 YNNKEL (reference sequence). V was trimmed by 4 bases and J by 3 bases, leaving 14 bases between them. The CDR3 extends over 15 amino acids. This CDR3 reads CASSPLHRITDTQYF. The CDR3 coding sequence is TGTGCCAGCAGCCCCCTACACAGAATAACAGATACGCAGTATTTT.

This rearrangement joins TRBV12-3 or TRBV12-4 to TRBJ2-7, with 9 bases identical to TRBD2. The ends lost 0 bases at V and 1 base at J; junction bases unmatched: 4. The CDR3 spans 16 residues. Here the CDR3 DNA reads TGTGCCAGCAGTTTAGCGGCGGGGGGGCGATCCTACGAGCAGTACTTC. Protein sequence: CASSLAAGGRSYEQYF.

Here the CDR3 DNA reads TGCAGTGTGAGGGGGTCCGATTACAATGAGCAGTTCTTC. Its protein product is CSVRGSDYNEQFF. The chain carries TRBV29-1 and TRBJ2-1; D might be TRBD1 (6 bases). Per the germline V gene, CDR1 is SQVTM and CDR2 is ANQGSEA. This CDR3 is built from 13 residues.

J is TRBJ1-2 and V is TRBV7-9, with 9 bases identical to TRBD1. V was pared by 4 bases and J by 8 bases, with 5 bases of the junction left unmatched. This CDR3 region has 13 residues. Germline CDR1 reads SEHNR; CDR2 reads FQNEAQ (reference sequence). Written as DNA, the CDR3 is TGTGCCAGCAGCTCCGGGACAGGGAACGGCTACACCTTC. Encoded protein: CASSSGTGNGYTF.

The chain employs TRBV27 and TRBJ2-5; D unresolved. The CDR3 is made up of 15 amino acids. The V gene lost 5 bases and the J gene lost 1 base, with 14 bases spanning the gap. Per germline, CDR1 MNHEY and CDR2 SMNVEV (reference sequence). This CDR3 reads CASSPVSVGQETQYF. As DNA, the CDR3 is TGTGCCAGCAGTCCAGTCAGCGTGGGCCAAGAGACCCAGTACTTC.

V and J are TRBV12-3 or TRBV12-4 and TRBJ2-5; unclear D gene. The CDR3 is 18 residues long. Between the trimmed V and J ends, which lost 3 bases and 0 bases, there was a span of 20 bases. CDR3 sequence: CASSFSSTTKGDQETQYF. CDR3 nucleotides: TGTGCCAGCAGTTTCTCCTCTACCACTAAAGGAGACCAAGAGACCCAGTACTTC.

This clonotype was detected a few times. This chain joins TRBV6-1 and TRBJ2-7; D might be TRBD1 or TRBD2, each matching 5 bases. From germline, CDR1 is MNHNS and CDR2 SASEGT. The V end lost 10 bases, the J end lost 6 bases, and 19 bases lay between the germline ends. The CDR3 extends over 13 amino acids. The CDR3 nucleotides are TGTGCCACTAGCCGGGACGGATGGATCGAGCAGTACTTC. The encoded protein is CATSRDGWIEQYF.